This TCR beta chain appears in the sequencing data of a study of CD8 T cells in ankylosing spondylitis. CDR1 and CDR2 from the germline V gene are MNHNS and SASEGT. Trimming cost V 3 bases and J 8 bases; bases outside gene matches: 15. The CDR3 is made up of 16 amino acids. This clonotype has a handful of counts. Its antigen is unknown. Whole-study results and caveats: The study looked at matched synovial fluid samples from ankylosing spondylitis patients. Disease-linked clones were reported to be significantly enriched there. Both synovial fluid and blood in reactive arthritis had previously been reported to carry some motif variants. One TCR beta motif, made up of 7 or 8 highly homologous variants, appeared characteristic of ankylosing spondylitis blood.

Libraries for TCR beta were made by quantitative 5'-RACE with molecular barcodes. TCRdb passed the 5' RACE reads through MiXCR, listing each CDR3 protein once. The sample includes about 800,000 distinct CDR3 sequences, over 9.5% seen only once; the top ten take about 0.49%. The sequenced sample consisted of blood, either unsorted or a sorted T cell fraction (not recorded which). The chain links TRBV6-1 to TRBJ2-7; 8 bases line up with TRBD1. This receptor was obtained from a male donor with ankylosing spondylitis. The CDR3 here is CASSEVPGQAAFQQYF. DNA of the CDR3: TGTGCCAGCAGTGAGGTACCGGGACAGGCTGCTTTCCAGCAGTACTTC.